This T cell receptor beta chain stems from a study of CD4 T cells in relation to SARS-CoV-2 and coronaviruses. Overall study: ViraFEST: approximately 10-day antigen culture of PBMCs, then TCR beta CDR3 sequencing. No peptide or an HIV-1 Nef peptide pool served as negative control.

Of note for this clone: The antigen is not known.

Unexposed donor CD4+ T cells date from about 2011-2018, before the COVID-19 pandemic. After ten to eleven days of culture, CD4+ T cells were isolated. Cells permitting, SARS-CoV-2 S/N and four cold-coronavirus spikes were tested on unexposed-donor CD4+ T cells. The repertoire was sequenced with immunoSEQ multiplex PCR; TCRdb's copy has only in-frame clones and lacks some. Found here are some 21,000 clones, approximately 80% of them singletons; the top ten hold about 15%. The sequenced sample consisted of CD4+ T cells from PBMCs, cultured in vitro. This sequence originates from a human donor in good health.

As DNA, the CDR3 is TGTGCCAGAGACGCCCAGGCGACTGGAAACACCATATATTTT. This encodes CARDAQATGNTIYF. The chain combines TRBV2 with TRBJ1-3; D remains ambiguous. In germline, CDR1 is SNHLY, CDR2 FYNNEI. CDR3 length: 14 residues. Trimming stripped 9 bases from V and 2 bases from J, with 14 bases between.